The source of this T cell receptor (beta chain) is a study of identical twins. Regarding the study as a whole: Findings depended on cross-sectional statistics rather than tracking the same donors. Compared with models, monozygotic twins showed more out-of-frame TCR alpha sharing. Weaker excess sharing between twins was seen in beta out-of-frame sequences.

Template switching added a universal primer binding site, and final cDNA carried unique molecular identifiers. TCRdb fed the 5' RACE reads into MiXCR, producing one record per CDR3 protein. The table lists more than 650,000 distinct CDR3 sequences, 6.1% of them singletons. This clonotype was counted at least ten times. Its cognate antigen is unknown. Germline CDR1 and CDR2: SGHTA and FQGTGA. The CDR3 has 15 residues. The J segment lost 6 bases and the V segment lost 2 bases, leaving 7 bases of the junction unmatched. Sequencing was done on a sample of naive T cells sorted from blood. The chain links TRBV7-3 to TRBJ2-7; 10 bases agree with TRBD2. The TCR sequence derives from a man between 18 and 29 years old in good health. The CDR3 bases are TGTGCCAGCAGCTTACTTCTAGCGGGAGCCTCCGAGCAGTACTTC. Its protein is CASSLLLAGASEQYF.